This T cell receptor (beta chain) was captured by sequencing in a study of T cell responses to AZD1222 COVID-19 vaccine. Concerning this clone: Antigen unknown.

Points from the study as a whole: Donors were largely white British and mainly female; clonal diversity was possibly underestimated.

Trimming pared 7 bases from V and 9 bases from J, leaving 19 bases between. This CDR3 has 15 residues. CDR1 and CDR2 (germline): MNHNY, SVGAGI (reference sequence). TCRdb's table, derived via immunoSEQ multiplex PCR, lists solely in-frame clones and lacks some. This table holds over 100,000 clones, approximately 90% found once. The sample consisted of peripheral blood, taken on day 0 of AZD1222 vaccination. The genes are TRBV6-6 and TRBJ1-6; unclear D gene. The receptor was derived from an adult in good health. CDR3 in amino acids: CASNGRLHQLSPLHF. DNA of the CDR3: TGTGCCAGCAACGGGCGGCTACACCAACTTTCACCCCTCCACTTT.